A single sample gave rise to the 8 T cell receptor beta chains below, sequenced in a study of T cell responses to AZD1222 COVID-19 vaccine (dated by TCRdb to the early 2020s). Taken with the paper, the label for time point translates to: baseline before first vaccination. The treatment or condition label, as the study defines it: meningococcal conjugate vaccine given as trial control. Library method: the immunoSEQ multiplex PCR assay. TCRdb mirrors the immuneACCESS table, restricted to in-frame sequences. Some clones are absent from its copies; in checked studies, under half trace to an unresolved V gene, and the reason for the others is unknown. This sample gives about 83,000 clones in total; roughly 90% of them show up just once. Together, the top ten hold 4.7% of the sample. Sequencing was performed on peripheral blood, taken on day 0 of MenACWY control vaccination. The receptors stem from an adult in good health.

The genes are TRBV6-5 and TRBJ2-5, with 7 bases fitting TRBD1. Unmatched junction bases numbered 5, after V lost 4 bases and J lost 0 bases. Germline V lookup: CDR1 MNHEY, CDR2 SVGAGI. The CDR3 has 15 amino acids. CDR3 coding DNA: TGTGCCAGCAGTTCCATGGGACAGTACCAAGAGACCCAGTACTTC. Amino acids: CASSSMGQYQETQYF.

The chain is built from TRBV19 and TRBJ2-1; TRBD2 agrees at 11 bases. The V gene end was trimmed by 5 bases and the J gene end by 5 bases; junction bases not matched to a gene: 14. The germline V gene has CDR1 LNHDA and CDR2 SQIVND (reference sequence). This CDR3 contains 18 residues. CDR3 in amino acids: CASSAGLSGRARHNEQFF. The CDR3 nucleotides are TGTGCCAGTAGTGCAGGACTTAGCGGGAGGGCCCGGCACAATGAGCAGTTCTTC.

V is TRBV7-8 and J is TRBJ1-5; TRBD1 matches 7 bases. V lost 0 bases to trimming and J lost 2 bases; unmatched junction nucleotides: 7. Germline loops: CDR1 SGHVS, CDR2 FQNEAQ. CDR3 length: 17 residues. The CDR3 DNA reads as TGTGCCAGCAGCTTAGCGAAGGGGGCAGGGGGCAATCAGCCCCAGCATTTT. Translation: CASSLAKGAGGNQPQHF. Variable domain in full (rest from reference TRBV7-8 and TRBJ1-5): GAGVSQSPRYKVAKRGQDVALRCDPISGHVSLFWYQQALGQGPEFLTYFQNEAQLDKSGLPSDRFFAERPEGSVSTLKIQRTQQEDSAVYLCASSLAKGAGGNQPQHFGDGTRLSIL.

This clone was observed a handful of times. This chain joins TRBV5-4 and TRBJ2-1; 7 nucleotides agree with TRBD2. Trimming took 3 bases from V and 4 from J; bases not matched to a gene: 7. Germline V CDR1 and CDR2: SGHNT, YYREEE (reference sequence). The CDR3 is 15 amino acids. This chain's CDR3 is CASSSPGLQYNEQFF. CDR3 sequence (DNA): TGTGCCAGCAGCTCACCGGGACTACAATACAATGAGCAGTTCTTC.

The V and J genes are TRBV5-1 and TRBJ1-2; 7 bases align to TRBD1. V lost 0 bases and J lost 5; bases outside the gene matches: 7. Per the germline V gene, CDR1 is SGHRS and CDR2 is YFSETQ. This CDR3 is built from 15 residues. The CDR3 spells CASSLARGDTYGYTF. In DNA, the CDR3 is TGCGCCAGCAGCTTGGCCAGGGGGGACACGTATGGCTACACCTTC.

The CDR3 loop is CASIKDRMYQETQYF. CDR3 nucleotides: TGTGCCAGCATCAAGGACAGGATGTACCAAGAGACCCAGTACTTC. The V and J genes are TRBV28 and TRBJ2-5; TRBD1 matches 7 bases. V was clipped by 7 bases and J by 0 bases; unmatched bases: 8. CDR1 and CDR2 (germline): MDHEN, SYDVKM. The CDR3 is 15 residues long.

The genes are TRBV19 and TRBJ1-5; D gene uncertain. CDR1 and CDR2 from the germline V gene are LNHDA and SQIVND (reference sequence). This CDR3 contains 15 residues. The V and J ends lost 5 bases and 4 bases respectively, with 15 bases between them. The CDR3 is CASSPHRQTNQPQHF. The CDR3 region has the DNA TGTGCCAGTAGTCCCCACCGGCAGACGAATCAGCCCCAGCATTTT.

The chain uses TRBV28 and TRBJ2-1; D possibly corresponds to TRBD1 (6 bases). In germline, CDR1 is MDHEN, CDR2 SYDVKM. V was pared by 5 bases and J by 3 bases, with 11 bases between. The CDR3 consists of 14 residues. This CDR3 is CASSVGDNYNEQFF. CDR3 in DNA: TGTGCCAGCAGTGTTGGGGACAACTACAATGAGCAGTTCTTC.